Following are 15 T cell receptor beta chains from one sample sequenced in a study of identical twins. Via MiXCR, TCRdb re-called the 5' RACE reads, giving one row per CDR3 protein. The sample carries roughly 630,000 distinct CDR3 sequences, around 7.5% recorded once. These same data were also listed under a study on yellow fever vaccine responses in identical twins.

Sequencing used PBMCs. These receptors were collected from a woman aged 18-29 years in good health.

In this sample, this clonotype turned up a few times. The CDR3: CASSLRQLAEAFF. The CDR3 DNA reads TGTGCCAGCAGCTTGAGGCAGTTGGCTGAAGCTTTCTTT. This chain joins TRBV12-3 or TRBV12-4 and TRBJ1-1; D remains ambiguous. V lost 6 bases to trimming and J lost 6 bases, with 14 bases between them. The CDR3 totals 13 residues.

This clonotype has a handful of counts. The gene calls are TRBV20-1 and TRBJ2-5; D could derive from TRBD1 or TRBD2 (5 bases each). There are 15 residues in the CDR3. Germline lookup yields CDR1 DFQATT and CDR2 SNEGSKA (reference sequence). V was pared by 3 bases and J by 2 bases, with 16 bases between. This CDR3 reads CSARSPKGPQETQYF. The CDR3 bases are TGCAGTGCTAGGTCCCCCAAGGGACCTCAAGAGACCCAGTACTTC.

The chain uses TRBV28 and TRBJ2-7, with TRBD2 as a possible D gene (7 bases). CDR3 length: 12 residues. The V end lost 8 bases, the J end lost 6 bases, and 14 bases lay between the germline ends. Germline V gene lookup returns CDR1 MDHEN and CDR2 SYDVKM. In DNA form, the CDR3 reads TGTGCCAGCCCCCCGGCGGGGGCCGAGCAGTACGTC. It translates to CASPPAGAEQYV.

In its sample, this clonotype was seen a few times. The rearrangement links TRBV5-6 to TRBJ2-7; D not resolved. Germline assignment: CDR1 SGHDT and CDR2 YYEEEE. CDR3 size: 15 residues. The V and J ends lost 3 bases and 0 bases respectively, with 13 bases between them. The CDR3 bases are TGTGCCAGCAGCTCCTCGGACCGGAGCTCCTACGAGCAGTACGTC. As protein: CASSSSDRSSYEQYV.

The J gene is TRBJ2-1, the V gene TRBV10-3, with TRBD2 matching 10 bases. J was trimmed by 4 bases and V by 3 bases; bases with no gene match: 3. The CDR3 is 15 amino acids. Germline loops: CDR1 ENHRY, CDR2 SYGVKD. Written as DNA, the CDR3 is TGTGCCATCAGTGACCCGGGACTAGCGTACAATGAGCAGTTCTTC. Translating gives CAISDPGLAYNEQFF.

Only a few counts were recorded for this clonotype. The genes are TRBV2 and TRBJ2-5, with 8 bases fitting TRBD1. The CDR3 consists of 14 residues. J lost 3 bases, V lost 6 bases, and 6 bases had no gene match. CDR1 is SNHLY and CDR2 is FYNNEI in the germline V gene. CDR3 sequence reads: CASRDQDREETQYF. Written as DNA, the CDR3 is TGTGCCAGCAGAGACCAGGACAGGGAAGAGACCCAGTACTTC.

Written as DNA, the CDR3 is TGTGCCAGCTCACCAGCCTTCACAGGGTTGAACACTGAAGCTTTCTTT. Encoded protein: CASSPAFTGLNTEAFF. The chain uses TRBV18 and TRBJ1-1, with D maybe TRBD1 (6 bases). V lost 2 bases, J lost 0 bases, and 13 bases lay in between. Germline CDR1 KGHSH, CDR2 LQKENI. The CDR3 length is 16 residues.

CDR3 nucleotides: TGTGCCAGCAGTTTACCAGGGCGAGCCACTGAAGCTTTCTTT. Its translation is CASSLPGRATEAFF. V is TRBV12-3 or TRBV12-4 and J is TRBJ1-1; the D gene is possibly TRBD1 (5 bases). The CDR3 is made up of 14 amino acids. V lost 2 bases and J lost 4, with 11 bases in between.

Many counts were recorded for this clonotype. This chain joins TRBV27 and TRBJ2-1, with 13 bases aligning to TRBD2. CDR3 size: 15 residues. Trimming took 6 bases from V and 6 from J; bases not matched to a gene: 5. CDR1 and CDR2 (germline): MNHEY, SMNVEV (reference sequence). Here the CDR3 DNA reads TGTGCCAGCAGCCGACTAGCGGGAGGTTCCAATGAGCAGTTCTTC. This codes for CASSRLAGGSNEQFF.

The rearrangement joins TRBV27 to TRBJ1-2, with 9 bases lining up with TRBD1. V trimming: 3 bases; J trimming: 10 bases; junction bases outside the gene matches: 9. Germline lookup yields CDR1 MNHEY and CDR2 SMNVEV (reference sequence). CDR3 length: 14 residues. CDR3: CASSFDFGTGNYTF. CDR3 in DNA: TGTGCCAGCAGTTTCGATTTTGGGACAGGGAACTACACCTTC.

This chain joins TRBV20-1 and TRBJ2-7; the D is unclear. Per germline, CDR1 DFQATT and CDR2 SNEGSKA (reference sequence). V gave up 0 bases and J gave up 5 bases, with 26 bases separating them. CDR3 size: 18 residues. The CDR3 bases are TGCAGTGCTAGAGAGAAGGGTTCAGGTAGGGCAGTCCGTGACGAGCAGTACTTC. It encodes CSAREKGSGRAVRDEQYF.

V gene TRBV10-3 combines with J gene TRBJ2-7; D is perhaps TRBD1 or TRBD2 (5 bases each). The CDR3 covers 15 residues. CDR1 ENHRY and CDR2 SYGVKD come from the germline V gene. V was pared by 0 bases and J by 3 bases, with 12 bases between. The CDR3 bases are TGTGCCATCAGTGAGTCGAGGGCTGGGGGCTACGAGCAGTACGTC. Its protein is CAISESRAGGYEQYV.

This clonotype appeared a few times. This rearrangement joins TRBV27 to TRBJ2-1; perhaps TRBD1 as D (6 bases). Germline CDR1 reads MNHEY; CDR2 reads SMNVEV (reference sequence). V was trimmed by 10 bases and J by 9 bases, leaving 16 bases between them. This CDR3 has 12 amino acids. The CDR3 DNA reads TGTGCCATACAGGGCTGGAGTGGTGAGCAGTTCTTC. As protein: CAIQGWSGEQFF.

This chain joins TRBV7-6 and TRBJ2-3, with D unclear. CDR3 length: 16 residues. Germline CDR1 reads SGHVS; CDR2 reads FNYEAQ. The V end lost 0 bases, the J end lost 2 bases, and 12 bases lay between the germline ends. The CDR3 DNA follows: TGTGCCAGCAGCTTAGCGCAAGGGCTGGACACAGATACGCAGTATTTT. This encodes CASSLAQGLDTDTQYF.

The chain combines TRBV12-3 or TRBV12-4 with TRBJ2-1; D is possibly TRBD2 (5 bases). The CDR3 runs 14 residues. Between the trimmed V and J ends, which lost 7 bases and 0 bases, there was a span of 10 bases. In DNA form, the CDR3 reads TGTGCCAGCACCCCGGGAAGCTCCTACAATGAGCAGTTCTTC. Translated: CASTPGSSYNEQFF.